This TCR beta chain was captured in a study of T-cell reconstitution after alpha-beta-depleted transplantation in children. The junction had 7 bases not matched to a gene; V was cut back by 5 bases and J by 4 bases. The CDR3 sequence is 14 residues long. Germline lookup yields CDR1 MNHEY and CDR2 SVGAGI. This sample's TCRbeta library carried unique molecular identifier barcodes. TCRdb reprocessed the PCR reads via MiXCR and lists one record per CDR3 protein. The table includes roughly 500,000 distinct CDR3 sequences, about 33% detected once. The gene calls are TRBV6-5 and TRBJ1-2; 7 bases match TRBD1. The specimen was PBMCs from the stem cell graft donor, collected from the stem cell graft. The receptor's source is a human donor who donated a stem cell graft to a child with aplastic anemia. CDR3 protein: CASSITGERYGYTF. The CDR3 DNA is TGTGCCAGCAGTATTACAGGGGAGCGCTATGGCTACACCTTC.